This T cell receptor (beta chain) was sequenced for a study of CD8 T cells in Susac syndrome (dated 2019 in TCRdb). Concerning the study at large: Among the Susac syndrome patients who were sequenced, clinically active disease was present in about six and clinical remission was observed in roughly eight. Repertoire sequencing was used to test whether CD8+ T cell activation and differentiation in Susac syndrome was antigen driven. At blood withdrawal, Susac syndrome patients were either therapy-naive, taking corticosteroids (in some cases with IVIg as well), or taking IVIg alone.

The CDR3 sequence holds 14 residues, the cysteine and phenylalanine included. The only DNA kept is the CDR3, 42 bases in frame from the first base. Per the germline V gene (reference sequence), DFQATT is the CDR1 and SNEGSKA is the CDR2. Germline trimming amounts to 6 bases on V and 0 bases on J, with 4 as the count of junction bases outside the gene matches. RNA was extracted using the RNeasy kit, and roughly 0.45 to 1 microgram was reverse transcribed with random hexamers. The immunoSEQ multiplex PCR assay, covering 54 Vbeta and 13 Jbeta segments, was used to amplify TCR beta CDR3 regions. PCR amplification bias was corrected by using a synthetic template baseline for primer optimization and computational correction. Regarding the original processing steps: Only productive sequences were kept, with reads annotated to V, D and J genes according to IMGT and analyzed in immunoSEQ Analyzer. Clonality was computed as one minus Shannon entropy normalized by log2 of the number of productive unique sequences. For each patient and control, public and private clones were evaluated within the 100 most prevalent clones. Clones were defined as Susac-specific when absent from the healthy and MS cohorts, from 1052 published viral clones and from other ImmuneACCESS disease sequences. Using fastp trimming at Q25 and MiXCR clonotype assembly, TCRdb reanalyzed the public sequencing data and kept in-frame beta chains. Identical CDR3 protein sequences are pooled into one entry, listed with their most common genes and DNA. None of the V and J calls come from the authors' own analysis; TCRdb made them. The sample table records over 130,000 distinct CDR3 sequences; around 95% of these occur just once. The ten largest clones represent roughly 0.15% of the sample.

High-throughput TCR beta sequencing profiled peripheral blood CD8+ and CD4+ T cells from healthy donors, Susac syndrome patients and multiple sclerosis patients. Susac syndrome patients met recently defined diagnostic criteria for definite or probable disease. Bulk CD8+ and CD4+ T cells were purified magnetically by negative isolation, whereas CD8+ TEMRA cells were enriched by FACS. Blood was collected in EDTA tubes and processed within 24 hours, with PBMCs isolated through density gradient centrifugation. PBMCs intended for TCR sequencing were cryopreserved in liquid nitrogen and were subsequently thawed in a 37 degrees C water bath. The sorted or isolated CD4+, CD8+ and CD8+ TEMRA cells reached a purity of at least 90%. A word on this clonotype: Its binding antigen is unknown. Base qualities are not recorded, but no much larger clone differs from it by a single base.

The investigation overall reported the following: The number of individuals in the TCR sequencing and HLA analysis was acknowledged as relatively small. In patients with Susac syndrome, the CD4+ T cell repertoire showed no detectable clonal expansion.

Recombination joined TRBV20-1 with TRBJ2-7; 11 central nucleotides agree with TRBD1. The clonotype comes from a human donor with Susac syndrome. What was sequenced was CD4+ T cells from PBMCs. The DNA is TGCAGTGCCGGACAGGGGGCCGACTCCTACGAGCAGTACTTC. It translates as CSAGQGADSYEQYF.